The clone carrying this T cell receptor beta chain was picked up many times. What it binds is unknown. The sample comes from a study of T cells in Graves' hyperthyroidism and ophthalmopathy. Points from the study as a whole: Ophthalmopathy was separated from stable hyperthyroidism by a 13 V-J model.

For ophthalmopathy patients, the Clinical Activity Score was at least 3 and the NOSPECS grade at least 4; duration was under 3 months. Uncontrolled infection, other autoimmune disease, pregnancy or lactation disqualified patients from enrolment. On the basis of clinical symptoms, serum thyroxine and TRAb, thyroid ultrasound and orbital computed tomography, diagnoses were made. TCR beta CDR3 regions were amplified from RNA. Primed by the HTBI set, a first-round RT-PCR was run on the TCR CDR3. TCRdb ran MiXCR on the multiplex PCR reads and lists one entry per CDR3 protein. The sample has some 320,000 distinct CDR3 sequences, approximately 14% seen once. The V gene lost 0 bases and the J gene lost 8 bases, with 10 bases spanning the gap. Germline CDR1 reads MNHEY; CDR2 reads SVGAGI. This CDR3 has 14 residues.

The specimen was blood. The TCR sequence derives from a woman in her 40s with Graves' ophthalmopathy. J is TRBJ1-4 and V is TRBV6-5; D gene unclear. The CDR3 protein is CASSYSAIGEKLFF. In DNA form, the CDR3 reads TGTGCCAGCAGTTACTCGGCAATAGGAGAAAAACTGTTTTTT.